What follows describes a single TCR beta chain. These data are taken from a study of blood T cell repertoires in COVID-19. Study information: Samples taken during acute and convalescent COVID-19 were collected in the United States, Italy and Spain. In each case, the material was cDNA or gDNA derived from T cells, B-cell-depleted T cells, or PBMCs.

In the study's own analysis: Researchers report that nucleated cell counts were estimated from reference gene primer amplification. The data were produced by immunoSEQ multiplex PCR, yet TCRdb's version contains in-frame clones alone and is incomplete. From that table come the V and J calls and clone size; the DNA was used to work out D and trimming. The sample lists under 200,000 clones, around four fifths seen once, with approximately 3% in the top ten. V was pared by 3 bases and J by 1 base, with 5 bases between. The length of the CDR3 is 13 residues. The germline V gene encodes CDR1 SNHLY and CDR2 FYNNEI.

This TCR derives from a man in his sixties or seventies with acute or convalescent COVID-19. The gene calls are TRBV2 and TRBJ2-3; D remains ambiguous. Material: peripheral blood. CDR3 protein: CASSEQGTDTQYF. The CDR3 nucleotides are TGTGCCAGCAGTGAGCAGGGCACAGATACGCAGTATTTT.